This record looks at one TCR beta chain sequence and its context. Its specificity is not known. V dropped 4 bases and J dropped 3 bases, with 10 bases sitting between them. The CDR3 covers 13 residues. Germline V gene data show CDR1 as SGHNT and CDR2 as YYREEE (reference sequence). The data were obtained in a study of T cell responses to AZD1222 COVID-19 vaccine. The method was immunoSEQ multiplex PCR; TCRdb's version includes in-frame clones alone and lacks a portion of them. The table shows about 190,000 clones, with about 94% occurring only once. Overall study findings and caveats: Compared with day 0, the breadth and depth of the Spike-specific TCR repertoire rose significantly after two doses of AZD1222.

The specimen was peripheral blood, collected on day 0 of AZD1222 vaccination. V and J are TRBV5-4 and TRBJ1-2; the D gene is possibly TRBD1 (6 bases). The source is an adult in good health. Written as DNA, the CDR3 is TGTGCCAGCAGCCCAACAGGGTACTATGGCTACACCTTC. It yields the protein CASSPTGYYGYTF.